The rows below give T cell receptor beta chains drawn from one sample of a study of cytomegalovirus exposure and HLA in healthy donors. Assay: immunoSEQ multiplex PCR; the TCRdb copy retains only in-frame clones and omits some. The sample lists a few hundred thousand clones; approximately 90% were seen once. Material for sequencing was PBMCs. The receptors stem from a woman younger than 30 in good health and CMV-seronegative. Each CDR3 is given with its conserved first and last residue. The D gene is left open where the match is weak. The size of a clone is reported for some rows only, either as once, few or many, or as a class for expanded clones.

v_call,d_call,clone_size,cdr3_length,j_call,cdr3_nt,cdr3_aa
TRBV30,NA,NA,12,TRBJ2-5,TGTGCCTGGGTTAGCGGTGAAGAGACCCAGTACTTC,CAWVSGEETQYF
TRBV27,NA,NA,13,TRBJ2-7,TGTGCCAGCAGACAGGGACCGTACTACGAGCAGTACTTC,CASRQGPYYEQYF
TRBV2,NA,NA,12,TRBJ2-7,TGTGCCAGCAGTGCGACAGGGCGGCGGGGGTACTTC,CASSATGRRGYF
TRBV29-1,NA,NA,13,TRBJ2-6,TGCAGCATAATAGACGGAGCAGCCAACGTCCTGACTTTC,CSIIDGAANVLTF
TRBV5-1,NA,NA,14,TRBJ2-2,TGCGCCAGCAGCCGGACGGGGGACCCCGGGGAGCTGTTTTTT,CASSRTGDPGELFF
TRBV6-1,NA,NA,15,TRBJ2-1,TGTGCCAGCAGGCCACTAGCTTTCGGGTACAATGAGCAGTTCTTC,CASRPLAFGYNEQFF
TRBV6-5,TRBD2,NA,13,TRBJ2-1,TGTGCCACCGGACTAGCGGGAGTATCCGAGCAGTTCTTC,CATGLAGVSEQFF
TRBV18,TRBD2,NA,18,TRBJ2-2,TGTGCCAGCTCGATAAAACTAGCGGACGCTAGGAACACCGGGGAGCTGTTTTTT,CASSIKLADARNTGELFF
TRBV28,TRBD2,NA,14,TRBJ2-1,TGTGCCAGCAGCGGGGGGGGAAGCTACAATGAGCAGTTCTTC,CASSGGGSYNEQFF
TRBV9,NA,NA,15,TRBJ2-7,TGTGCCAGCAGCCCCACCCCTGCGGAGACCTACGAGCAGTACTTC,CASSPTPAETYEQYF
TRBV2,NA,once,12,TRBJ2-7,TGTGCCAGCAAACCTCCGGCAGGCGAGCAGTACTTC,CASKPPAGEQYF
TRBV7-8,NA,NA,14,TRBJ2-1,TGTGCCAGCAGCCAGGGGTTTGTCTCACCGGAGCAGTTCTTC,CASSQGFVSPEQFF
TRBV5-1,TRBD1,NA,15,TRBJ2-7,TGCGCCAGCAGCTTGGGAGGGGGCCCACCCAGCGAGCAGTACTTC,CASSLGGGPPSEQYF
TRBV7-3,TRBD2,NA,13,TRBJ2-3,TGTGCCAGCAGCTCCGGGGGGTTAGATACGCAGTATTTT,CASSSGGLDTQYF
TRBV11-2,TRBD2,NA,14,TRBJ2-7,TGTGCCAGCAGCTTAGGCCTAGCGGGCTACGAGCAGTACTTC,CASSLGLAGYEQYF
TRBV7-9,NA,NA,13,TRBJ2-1,TGTGCCAGCAGCTTAGCGGACAGAGATTCTAAGTTCTTC,CASSLADRDSKFF
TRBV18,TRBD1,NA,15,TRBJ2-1,TGTGCCAGCTCACCAGAGACAGGGGGTTACAATGAGCAGTTCTTC,CASSPETGGYNEQFF
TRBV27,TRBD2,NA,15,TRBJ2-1,TGTGCCAGCAGCTCCGGGACTAGCGGGTACAATGAGCAGTTCTTC,CASSSGTSGYNEQFF
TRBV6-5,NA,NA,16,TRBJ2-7,TGTGCCAGCAGTTACTCAAGGTGGGCGGGAAACTACGAGCAGTACTTC,CASSYSRWAGNYEQYF
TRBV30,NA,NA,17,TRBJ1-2,TGTGCCTGGAGTTCCCGAGGGGGGGTGGGGGTTCTAGATGGCTACACCTTC,CAWSSRGGVGVLDGYTF
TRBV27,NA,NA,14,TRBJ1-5,TGTGCCAGCAGTTTAGGTCGGTACAATCAGCCCCAGCATTTT,CASSLGRYNQPQHF
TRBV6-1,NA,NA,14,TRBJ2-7,TGTGCCAGCAGCCTCTCACCTACCTCCTACGAGCAGTACTTC,CASSLSPTSYEQYF
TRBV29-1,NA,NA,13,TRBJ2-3,TGCAGCGTTGGACTAAGGAGCACAGATACGCAGTATTTT,CSVGLRSTDTQYF
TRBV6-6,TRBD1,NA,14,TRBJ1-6,TGTGCCAGCAGTACCCGGGACAGGGACCTACCCCTCCACTTT,CASSTRDRDLPLHF
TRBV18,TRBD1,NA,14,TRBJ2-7,TGTGCCAGCTCACATACCGGGACAGCCTACGAGCAGTACTTC,CASSHTGTAYEQYF
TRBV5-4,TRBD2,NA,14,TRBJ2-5,TGTGCCAGCAGCTGGGGGGGAGGGGAGGAGACCCAGTACTTC,CASSWGGGEETQYF
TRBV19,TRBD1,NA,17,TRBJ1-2,TGTGCCAGTAACCCGTTCGCAGGGGGAAAAGCTAACTATGGCTACACCTTC,CASNPFAGGKANYGYTF
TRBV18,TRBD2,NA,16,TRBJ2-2,TGTGCCAGCTCACCGGCGGGACTAGGGAAAACCGGGGAGCTGTTTTTT,CASSPAGLGKTGELFF